This T cell receptor (beta chain) was profiled in a study of cytomegalovirus exposure and HLA in healthy donors. Notes on the study in general: Researchers left out some V segments, among them TRBV6-2 and TRBV6-3, as indistinguishable. V- and J-gene trimming in TCR beta was tied to a missense DCLRE1C variant by an analysis performed later.

Worth noting for this clone: No antigen is known for it.

Trimming took off 4 bases at V and 1 base at J, with 8 bases between the two ends. Germline CDR1 is SGHRS and CDR2 is YFSETQ. The CDR3 is 14 residues long. The PCR had 60 Vbeta and 13 Jbeta primers. Repertoires were generated with immunoSEQ multiplex PCR, while TCRdb's copy carries only in-frame clones and drops some. The sample holds over 130,000 clones, approximately 80% seen once. The source of this sequence is a man aged 25 to 40 in good health and CMV-seropositive. Sequencing used PBMCs. This chain joins TRBV5-1 and TRBJ2-2; D might be TRBD2 (6 bases). The CDR3 DNA sequence: TGCGCCAGCAGCGGCGGGGAGAACACCGGGGAGCTGTTTTTT. Its protein is CASSGGENTGELFF.